The next 16 T cell receptor beta chains were all read from a single sample in a study of blood T cells in healthy people across ages. For the second PCR, which ran for roughly 7 to 11 cycles, a sample-barcoded 5' primer and a J-beta primer mix were used. TCRdb reprocessed the 5' RACE reads via MiXCR and lists one record per CDR3 protein. The repertoire holds about 720,000 distinct CDR3 sequences, with about 20% as singletons. Sequencing was carried out using blood. The receptors come from a man between 65 and 85 years old in good health.

This clonotype turned up a few times. The chain couples TRBV28 to TRBJ1-4, with D perhaps TRBD1 (5 bases). Germline lookup yields CDR1 MDHEN and CDR2 SYDVKM. The CDR3 is 15 amino acids. Trimming removed 5 bases from V and 5 bases from J, with 15 bases in between. The DNA of the CDR3 is TGTGCCAGCAGTCCGGGACGGGTGAACAATGAAAAACTGTTTTTT. The encoded protein is CASSPGRVNNEKLFF.

The rearrangement joins TRBV28 to TRBJ1-2; possibly TRBD1 for D (6 bases). This CDR3 spans 14 amino acids. CDR1 MDHEN and CDR2 SYDVKM come from the germline V gene. Trimming shortened V by 3 bases and J by 6 bases, and 14 bases separated the two germline ends. CDR3 loop: CASSFEQGWDGYTF. The CDR3 bases are TGTGCCAGCAGTTTCGAACAGGGTTGGGATGGCTACACCTTC.

In its sample, this clonotype was seen a few times. The genes are TRBV13 and TRBJ1-3, with a possible D match to TRBD1 (5 bases). V lost 2 bases to trimming and J lost 2 bases, with 10 bases between them. Germline-derived CDR1 and CDR2 are PRHDT and FYEKMQ (reference sequence). The CDR3 runs 15 residues. The CDR3 DNA reads TGTGCCAGCAGCTTAAGTGGGACCGCTGGAAACACCATATATTTT. Translating it yields CASSLSGTAGNTIYF.

The gene calls are TRBV6-2 or TRBV6-3 and TRBJ1-2; D not certain. Deletions cut 6 bases from V and 4 bases from J, with 15 bases between. This CDR3 comprises 14 residues. Germline V gene lookup returns CDR1 MNHEY and CDR2 SVGEGT. The CDR3 nucleotides are TGTGCCAGCAGGGATGTGACGGAAGGCTATGGCTACACCTTC. Translation: CASRDVTEGYGYTF.

This clonotype has a handful of counts. V usage is TRBV12-3 or TRBV12-4 and J usage is TRBJ2-1, with 7 bases lining up with TRBD2. The CDR3 consists of 14 residues. V gave up 4 bases and J gave up 6 bases; unmatched junction bases: 6. CDR3 residues: CASSSSGLSNEQFF. CDR3 DNA: TGTGCCAGCAGTTCTAGCGGTCTATCCAATGAGCAGTTCTTC.

V and J are TRBV12-3 or TRBV12-4 and TRBJ2-1; tentative D call: TRBD2 (5 bases). V gave up 1 base and J gave up 8 bases, with 9 bases separating them. The CDR3 covers 13 residues. CDR3 amino acids: CASSLDREDEQFF. DNA of the CDR3: TGTGCCAGCAGTTTAGATCGGGAAGATGAGCAGTTCTTC.

This clonotype was seen a handful of times. The V call is TRBV11-2, the J call TRBJ2-5; 8 bases agree with TRBD1. Germline CDR1 SGHAT, CDR2 FQNNGV. Trimming took 1 base from V and 2 from J; bases not matched to a gene: 6. The CDR3 length is 16 residues. CDR3 DNA sequence: TGTGCCAGCAGCTTAGGCGTACAGGGGGAACAAGAGACCCAGTACTTC. As protein: CASSLGVQGEQETQYF.

This clonotype was detected many times. V is TRBV11-2 and J is TRBJ2-2; TRBD2 agrees at 8 bases. CDR3 length: 20 amino acids. With 5 bases clipped from V and 0 bases from J, the junction kept 17 bases outside the gene matches. Per the germline V gene, CDR1 is SGHAT and CDR2 is FQNNGV. The chain's CDR3 is CASSPNSPPGLAANTGELFF. The CDR3 coding sequence is TGTGCCAGCAGCCCCAATTCCCCCCCCGGACTAGCCGCGAACACCGGGGAGCTGTTTTTT.

This clonotype was seen ten or more times. The rearrangement joins TRBV7-2 to TRBJ2-3; D might be TRBD2 (6 bases). The CDR3 covers 15 residues. With 5 bases removed from V and 6 bases from J, the gap between germline ends came to 18 bases. Germline assignment: CDR1 SGHTA and CDR2 FQGNSA. The CDR3 region has the DNA TGTGCCAGCAGCCGGACGGGACTGGCGACGGATACGCAGTATTTT. Its protein is CASSRTGLATDTQYF. Supplemented by reference TRBV7-2 and TRBJ2-3, the full variable domain reads GAGVSQSPSNKVTEKGKDVELRCDPISGHTALYWYRQSLGQGLEFLIYFQGNSAPDKSGLPSDRFSAERTGGSVSTLTIQRTQQEDSAVYLCASSRTGLATDTQYFGPGTRLTVL.

The V gene is TRBV20-1, the J gene TRBJ1-4; tentatively, D is TRBD1 (6 bases). This CDR3 contains 16 residues. Trimming left V 3 bases short and J 5 bases short, with 19 bases between. In germline, CDR1 is DFQATT, CDR2 SNEGSKA (reference sequence). Here the CDR3 DNA reads TGCAGTGCTAGGTCTTCGGGGGGGCGTCAAAATGAAAAACTGTTTTTT. Amino acids: CSARSSGGRQNEKLFF.

The chain joins TRBV6-6 to TRBJ2-4, with TRBD1 as a possible D gene (5 bases). Between the trimmed V and J ends, which lost 8 bases and 7 bases, there was a span of 18 bases. This CDR3 is 14 amino acids long. CDR1 MNHNY and CDR2 SVGAGI come from the germline V gene (reference sequence). The CDR3 reads CASPLDSRWNIQYF. The CDR3 nucleotides are TGTGCCAGCCCCTTAGACAGCCGATGGAACATTCAGTACTTC.

The chain carries TRBV7-9 and TRBJ2-2; the D is unclear. The germline V and J ends were trimmed by 5 bases and 3 bases, with 10 bases remaining between them. The CDR3 runs to 14 residues. Germline lookup yields CDR1 SEHNR and CDR2 FQNEAQ (reference sequence). CDR3 sequence: CASSEKSYTGELFF. The CDR3, as DNA: TGTGCCAGCAGCGAGAAGTCCTACACCGGGGAGCTGTTTTTT.

The chain joins TRBV5-1 to TRBJ1-2; possibly TRBD1 for D (5 bases). The germline gives CDR1 SGHRS, CDR2 YFSETQ. The CDR3 has 17 residues. Trimming removed 0 bases from V and 3 bases from J, with 18 bases in between. CDR3 coding DNA: TGCGCCAGCAGCTTGGTTGCAAGGGCAGGGTCGGACTATGGCTACACCTTC. This translates into CASSLVARAGSDYGYTF.

This clonotype has a handful of counts. A read error may produce the germline difference seen at one junction end. This sequence joins TRBV5-1 and TRBJ2-5, with 9 nucleotides matching TRBD2. Matching the DNA end better, TRBJ2-1 makes the J call doubtful. The CDR3 is 15 amino acids. Germline V gene lookup returns CDR1 SGHRS and CDR2 YFSETQ. CDR3 sequence reads: CASTLSGGSYNEQFF. CDR3 in DNA: TGCGCCAGCACCTTGAGCGGGGGGTCTTACAATGAGCAGTTCTTC.

This clonotype was seen more than once but under ten times. Given a much more abundant clone one base away, this may be a read error. The chain combines TRBV4-2 with TRBJ2-1; D is undetermined. The CDR3 spans 13 residues. V lost 3 bases and J 6 bases, leaving 9 bases between the germline ends. Germline values: CDR1 LGHNA, CDR2 YNFKEQ. CDR3: CASSQSIFNEQFF. The CDR3 region has the DNA TGTGCCAGCAGCCAGAGTATTTTCAATGAGCAGTTCTTC.

Written as DNA, the CDR3 is TGTGCCAGTACCCTTGGGGGACTAGCGAACAATGAGCAGTTCTTC. Translating gives CASTLGGLANNEQFF. V gene TRBV19 combines with J gene TRBJ2-1; TRBD2 aligns across 10 bases. From germline, CDR1 is LNHDA and CDR2 SQIVND (reference sequence). This CDR3 contains 15 residues. Trimming took 7 bases from V and 5 from J; bases not matched to a gene: 8.